This TCR beta chain was found in a study of OX40 agonist ivuxolimab in advanced cancers. The study in broad terms: Ivuxolimab, which targeted the costimulatory receptor OX40 (CD134), was an agonistic, fully human IgG2 monoclonal antibody. In the dose-escalation cohort, roughly 80% of patients were male, and the mean age was approximately 60 years, with a range of 23 to 79. Partial responses occurred in three dose-escalation patients, of whom one had hepatocellular carcinoma and two had cutaneous melanoma. Intravenous ivuxolimab was administered to patients every 2 weeks at six dose levels: 0.01, 0.1, 0.3, 1.5, 3 and 10 mg/kg. The point of sequencing TCRbeta in the periphery was to test whether ivuxolimab changed TCR sequence diversity and drove clonal T-cell expansion. Of the approximately 54 dose-escalation patients, hepatocellular carcinoma was present in 19, melanoma in roughly 15, renal cell carcinoma in 9 and head and neck cancer in 9. Prior anti-PD-1, anti-PD-L1 or anti-CTLA-4 therapy was permitted, and 40% of dose-escalation patients had received checkpoint inhibitors. The paper describes the monotherapy dose-escalation part (N ≈ 52 patients) of the phase I trial of ivuxolimab.

The germline V gene sets CDR1 to KGHSH and CDR2 to LQKENI. V loses 1 base, J loses 8 bases, and the germline ends lie 5 bases apart. The CDR3 spans 12 residues, from the cysteine through the phenylalanine. Solely the CDR3 DNA is kept, with 36 bases framed from the first base. The trial excluded patients who had a history of autoimmune disease or were on systemic immunosuppression. Peripheral blood for TCR sequencing was collected from all dose cohorts at baseline, on cycle 4 day 1, and on cycle 7 day 1. The samples were drawn from a first-in-human, open-label, multicenter phase I dose-escalation trial of ivuxolimab. The trial enrolled adults with locally advanced or metastatic head and neck squamous cell, hepatocellular, melanoma or renal cell carcinoma. Before TCR sequencing, CD4+ and CD8+ T cells were separately sorted from peripheral blood. Genomic DNA was isolated from the sorted cells so that the TCRbeta CDR3 region could be sequenced. TCRbeta CDR3 regions were sequenced using the immunoSEQ Assay. TCRdb provides this immuneACCESS table in a form limited to in-frame rearrangements. Some clones are lacking; in checked studies, under half of them reflect an unresolved V gene, and why the rest are absent is not known. The sample profile shows tens of thousands of clones; about 91% of them were found once. The top ten constitute roughly 2.6% of the sample.

A few counts support this clone. The antigen it binds to is not known. Base quality data are lacking; no much larger clone is found one base away. Broader findings and caveats from the paper: In partial responders in the 0.1-3.0 mg/kg groups, normalized peripheral clonal expansion was found to be among the lowest, especially among CD8+ T cells. After ivuxolimab, expanded clones were on average more numerous among CD8+ T cells than among CD4+ T cells. Antigen specificity was not determined for the clonally expanded peripheral T cells. At doses of 0.1 to 3.0 mg/kg, clonal expansion of both CD4+ and CD8+ T cells in blood was seen between baseline and week 6. Low levels of normalized T-cell clonal expansion were also shown by some nonresponding patients.

The V and J segments used are TRBV18 and TRBJ1-4, with the D gene uncertain. The sequence derives from an adult with an advanced solid tumor such as melanoma, head and neck, liver or kidney cancer. This material consisted of CD4+ or CD8+ T cells sorted from blood, taken in a trial of the OX40 agonist ivuxolimab. The CDR3 here reads CASSPQAEKLFF. The nucleotides are TGTGCCAGCTCACCACAGGCCGAAAAACTGTTTTTT.